The clone carrying this T cell receptor beta chain showed up just a few times. The data are from a study of T-cell reconstitution after alpha-beta-depleted transplantation in children. During its preparation, the TCRbeta library received unique molecular identifiers. TCRdb used MiXCR to reprocess the PCR reads, holding one entry per CDR3 protein. Among about 600,000 distinct CDR3 sequences listed, 10% were seen once. The CDR3 covers 12 residues. V gave up 0 bases and J gave up 10 bases, with 12 bases separating them. Per germline, CDR1 DFQATT and CDR2 SNEGSKA (reference sequence). The source of this sequence is a human donor who donated a stem cell graft to a child with acute myeloid leukemia. This specimen was PBMCs from the stem cell graft donor, taken from the stem cell graft. The V gene is TRBV20-1, the J gene TRBJ1-1, with D maybe TRBD1 (5 bases). CDR3 nucleotides: TGCAGTGCTAGAGATGAAAAAAGGGGAGCTTTCTTT. Protein sequence: CSARDEKRGAFF.